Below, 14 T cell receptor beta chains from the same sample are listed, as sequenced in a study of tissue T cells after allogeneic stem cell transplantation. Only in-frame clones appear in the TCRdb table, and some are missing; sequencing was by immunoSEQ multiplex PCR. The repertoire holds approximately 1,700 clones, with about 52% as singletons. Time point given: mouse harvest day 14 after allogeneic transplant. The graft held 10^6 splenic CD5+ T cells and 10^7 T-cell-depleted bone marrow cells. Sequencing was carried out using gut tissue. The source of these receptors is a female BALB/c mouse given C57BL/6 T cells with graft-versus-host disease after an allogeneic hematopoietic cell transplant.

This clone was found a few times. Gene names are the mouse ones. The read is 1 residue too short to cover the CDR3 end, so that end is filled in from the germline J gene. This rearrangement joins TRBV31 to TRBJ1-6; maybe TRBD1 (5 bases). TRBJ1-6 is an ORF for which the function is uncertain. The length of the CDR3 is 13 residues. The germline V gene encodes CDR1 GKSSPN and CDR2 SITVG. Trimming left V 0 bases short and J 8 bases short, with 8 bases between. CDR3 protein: CAWSLARDSPLYF. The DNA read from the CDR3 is TGTGCCTGGAGTCTAGCCAGGGATTCGCCCCTCTAC.

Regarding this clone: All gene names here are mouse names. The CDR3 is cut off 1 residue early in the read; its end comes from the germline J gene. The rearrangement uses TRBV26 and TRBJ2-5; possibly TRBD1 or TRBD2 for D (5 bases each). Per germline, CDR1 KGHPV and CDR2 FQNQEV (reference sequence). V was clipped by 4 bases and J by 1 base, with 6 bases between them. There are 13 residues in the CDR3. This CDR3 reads CASSQGHQDTQYF. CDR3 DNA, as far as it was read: TGTGCCAGCAGTCAGGGACACCAAGACACCCAGTAC. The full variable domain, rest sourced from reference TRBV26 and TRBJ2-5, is NSKVIQTPRYLVKGQGQKAKMRCIPEKGHPVVFWYQQNKNNEFKFLINFQNQEVLQQIDMTEKRFSAECPSNSPCSLEIQSSEAGDSALYLCASSQGHQDTQYFGPGTRLLVL.

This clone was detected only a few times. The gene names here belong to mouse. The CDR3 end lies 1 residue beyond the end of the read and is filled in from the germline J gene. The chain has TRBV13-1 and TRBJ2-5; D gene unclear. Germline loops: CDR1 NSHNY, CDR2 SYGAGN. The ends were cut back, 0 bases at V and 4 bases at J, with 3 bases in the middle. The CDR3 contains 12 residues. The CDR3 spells CASSDAKDTQYF. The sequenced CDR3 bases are TGTGCCAGCAGTGATGCCAAAGACACCCAGTAC.

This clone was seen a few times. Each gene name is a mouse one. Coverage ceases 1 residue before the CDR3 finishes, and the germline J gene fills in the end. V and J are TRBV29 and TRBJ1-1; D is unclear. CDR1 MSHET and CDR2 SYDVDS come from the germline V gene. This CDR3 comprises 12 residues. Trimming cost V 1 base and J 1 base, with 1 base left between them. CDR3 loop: CASSLWNTEVFF. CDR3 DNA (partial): TGTGCTAGCAGTTTATGGAACACAGAAGTCTTC. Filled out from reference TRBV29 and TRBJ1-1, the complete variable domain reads DMKVTQMPRYLIKRMGENVLLECGQDMSHETMYWYRQDPGLGLQLIYISYDVDSNSEGDIPKGYRVSRKKREHFSLILDSAKTNQTSVYFCASSLWNTEVFFGKGTRLTVV.

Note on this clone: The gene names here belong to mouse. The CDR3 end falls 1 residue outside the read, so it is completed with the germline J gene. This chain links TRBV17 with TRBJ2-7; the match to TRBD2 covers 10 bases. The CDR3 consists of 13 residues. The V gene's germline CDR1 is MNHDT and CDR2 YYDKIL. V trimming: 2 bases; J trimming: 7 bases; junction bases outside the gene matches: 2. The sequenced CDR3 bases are TGTGCTAGCAGTAGACTGGGGGGGCGGGAACAGTAC. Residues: CASSRLGGREQY. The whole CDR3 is CASSRLGGREQYF.

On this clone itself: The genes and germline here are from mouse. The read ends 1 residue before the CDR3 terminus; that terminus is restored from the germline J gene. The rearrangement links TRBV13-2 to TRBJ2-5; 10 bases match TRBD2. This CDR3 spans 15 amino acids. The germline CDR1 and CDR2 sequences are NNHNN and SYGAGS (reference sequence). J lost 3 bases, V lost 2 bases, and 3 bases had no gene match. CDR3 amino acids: CASGELGGRQDTQYF. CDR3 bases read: TGTGCCAGCGGTGAGCTGGGGGGGCGGCAAGACACCCAGTAC.

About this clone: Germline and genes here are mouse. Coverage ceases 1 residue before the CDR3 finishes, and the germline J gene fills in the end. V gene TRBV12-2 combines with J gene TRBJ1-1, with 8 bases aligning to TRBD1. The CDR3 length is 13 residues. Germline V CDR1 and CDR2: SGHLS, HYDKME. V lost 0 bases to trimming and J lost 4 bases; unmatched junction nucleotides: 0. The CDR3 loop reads CASSLGQGTEVFF. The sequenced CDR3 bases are TGTGCCAGCTCTCTCGGACAGGGCACAGAAGTCTTC.

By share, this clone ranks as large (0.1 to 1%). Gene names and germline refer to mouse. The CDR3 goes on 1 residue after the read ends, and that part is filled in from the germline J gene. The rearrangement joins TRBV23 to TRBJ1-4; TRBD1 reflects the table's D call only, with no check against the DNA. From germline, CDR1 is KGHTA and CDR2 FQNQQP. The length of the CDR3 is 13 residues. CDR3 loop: CSSSRTVNERLFF. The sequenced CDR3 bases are TGCTCCAGCAGCCGGACAGTCAACGAAAGATTATTT.

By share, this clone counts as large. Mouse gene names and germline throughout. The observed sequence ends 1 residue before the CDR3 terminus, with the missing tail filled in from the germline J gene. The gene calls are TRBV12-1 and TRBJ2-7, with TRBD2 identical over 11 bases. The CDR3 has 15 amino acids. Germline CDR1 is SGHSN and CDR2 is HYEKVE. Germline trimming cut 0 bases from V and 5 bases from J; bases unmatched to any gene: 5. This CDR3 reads CASSLTGGALDEQYF. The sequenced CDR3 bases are TGTGCCAGCTCTCTCACTGGGGGGGCGCTGGATGAACAGTAC.

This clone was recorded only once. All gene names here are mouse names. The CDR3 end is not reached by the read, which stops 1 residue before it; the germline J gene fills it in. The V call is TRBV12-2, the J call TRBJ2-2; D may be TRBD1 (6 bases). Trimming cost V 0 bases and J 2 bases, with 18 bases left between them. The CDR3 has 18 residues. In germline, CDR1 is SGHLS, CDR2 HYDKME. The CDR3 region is CASSLGKAGVGNTGQLYF. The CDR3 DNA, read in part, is TGTGCCAGCTCTCTCGGAAAGGCAGGGGTGGGGAACACCGGGCAGCTCTAC.

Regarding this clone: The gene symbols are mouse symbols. Partial CDR3 DNA: TGTGCCAGCAGTCTAGGACTGGGGAGCTCCTATGAACAGTAC. Translated: CASSLGLGSSYEQY. The entire CDR3 protein is CASSLGLGSSYEQYF. The J gene is TRBJ2-7, the V gene TRBV26, with 9 bases aligning to TRBD2. The read ends 1 residue early relative to the CDR3; the germline J gene fills the gap. CDR1 KGHPV and CDR2 FQNQEV come from the germline V gene (reference sequence). This CDR3 spans 15 amino acids. Trimming at V came to 3 bases and at J to 0 bases, leaving 3 bases not matched to a gene.

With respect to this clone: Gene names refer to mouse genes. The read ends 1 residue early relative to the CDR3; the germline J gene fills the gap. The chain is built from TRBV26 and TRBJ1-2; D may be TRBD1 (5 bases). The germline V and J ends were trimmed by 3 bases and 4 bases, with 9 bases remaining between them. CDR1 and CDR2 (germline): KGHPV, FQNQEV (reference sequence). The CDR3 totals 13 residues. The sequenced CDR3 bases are TGTGCCAGCAGTCTCTGGGGGAGCTCCGACTACACC. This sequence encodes CASSLWGSSDYT. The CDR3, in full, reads CASSLWGSSDYTF.

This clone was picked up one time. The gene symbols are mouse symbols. The covered CDR3 bases are TGCACCTGCAGTGGCCAAGACACCCAGTAC. This encodes CTCSGQDTQY. The complete CDR3 reads CTCSGQDTQYF. The V gene is TRBV1, the J gene TRBJ2-5; no firm D call. The sequenced fragment ends 1 residue before the CDR3 boundary, so the rest is inferred from the germline J gene. The germline CDR1 and CDR2 sequences are NSQYPW and LRSPGD (reference sequence). CDR3 length: 11 amino acids. Trimming stripped 4 bases from V and 2 bases from J, with 1 base between.

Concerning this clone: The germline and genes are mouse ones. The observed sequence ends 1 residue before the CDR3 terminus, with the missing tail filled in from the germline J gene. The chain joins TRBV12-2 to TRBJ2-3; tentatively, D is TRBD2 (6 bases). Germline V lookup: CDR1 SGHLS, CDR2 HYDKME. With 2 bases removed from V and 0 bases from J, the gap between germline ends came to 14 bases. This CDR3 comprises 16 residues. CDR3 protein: CASSPRLDPSAETLYF. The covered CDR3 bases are TGTGCCAGCTCTCCCCGACTGGATCCTAGTGCAGAAACGCTGTAT.